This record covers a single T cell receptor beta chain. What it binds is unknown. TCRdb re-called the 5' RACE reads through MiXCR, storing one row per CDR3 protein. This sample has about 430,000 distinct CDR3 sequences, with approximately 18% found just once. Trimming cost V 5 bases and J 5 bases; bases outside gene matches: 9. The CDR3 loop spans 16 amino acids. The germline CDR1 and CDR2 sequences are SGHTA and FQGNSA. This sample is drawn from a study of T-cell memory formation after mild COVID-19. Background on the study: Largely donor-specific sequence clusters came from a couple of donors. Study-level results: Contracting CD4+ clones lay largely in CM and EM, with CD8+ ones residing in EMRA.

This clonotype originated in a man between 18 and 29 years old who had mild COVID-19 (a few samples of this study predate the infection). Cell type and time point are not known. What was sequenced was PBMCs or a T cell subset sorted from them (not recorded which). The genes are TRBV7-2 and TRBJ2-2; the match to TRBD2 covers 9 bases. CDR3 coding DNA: TGTGCCAGCAGCCCCCGCGCTAGCGGGGTTACCGGGGAGCTGTTTTTT. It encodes CASSPRASGVTGELFF.